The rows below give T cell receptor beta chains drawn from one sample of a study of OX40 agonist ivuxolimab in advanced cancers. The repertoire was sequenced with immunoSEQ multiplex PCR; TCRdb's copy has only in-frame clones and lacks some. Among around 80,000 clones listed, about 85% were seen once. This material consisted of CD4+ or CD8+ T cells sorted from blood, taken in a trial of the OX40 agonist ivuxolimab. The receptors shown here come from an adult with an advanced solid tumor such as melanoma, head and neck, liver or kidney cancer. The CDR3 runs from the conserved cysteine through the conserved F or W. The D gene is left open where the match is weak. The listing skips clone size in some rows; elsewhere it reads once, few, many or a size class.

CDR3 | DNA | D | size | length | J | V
CAWDRGPPLHF | TGTGCCTGGGACAGGGGGCCACCCCTCCACTTT | TRBD1 | NA | 11 | TRBJ1-6 | TRBV30
CASSLLTDREAFF | TGTGCCAGCAGCCTCCTAACGGACAGGGAAGCTTTCTTT | TRBD1 | NA | 13 | TRBJ1-1 | TRBV7-9
CASSQPTGTGELFF | TGCGCCAGCAGCCAACCTACAGGGACCGGGGAGCTGTTTTTT | NA | NA | 14 | TRBJ2-2 | TRBV4-1
CASSTGQAGNQPQHF | TGTGCCAGCAGCACTGGACAGGCGGGCAATCAGCCCCAGCATTTT | TRBD1 | NA | 15 | TRBJ1-5 | TRBV5-8
CASSLGQGATYSPLHF | TGTGCCAGCAGCTTGGGACAGGGGGCGACATATTCACCCCTCCACTTT | TRBD1 | NA | 16 | TRBJ1-6 | TRBV5-6
CASSPRGGDTGELFF | TGTGCCAGCAGCCCGCGGGGGGGTGACACCGGGGAGCTGTTTTTT | TRBD2 | NA | 15 | TRBJ2-2 | TRBV7-3
CATAFDRGGYGYTF | TGTGCCACCGCGTTCGACAGGGGAGGCTATGGCTACACCTTC | TRBD1 | once | 14 | TRBJ1-2 | TRBV19
CATSREKGVNTEAFF | TGTGCCACCAGCAGAGAAAAGGGGGTGAACACTGAAGCTTTCTTT | NA | NA | 15 | TRBJ1-1 | TRBV15
CASSPTGFKSETQYF | TGTGCCAGCAGTCCGACAGGGTTTAAGTCGGAGACCCAGTACTTC | TRBD1 | NA | 15 | TRBJ2-5 | TRBV27
CASSLKYGPTLAKNIQYF | TGTGCCAGCAGCTTAAAGTATGGGCCAACTTTAGCCAAAAACATTCAGTACTTC | NA | NA | 18 | TRBJ2-4 | TRBV7-3